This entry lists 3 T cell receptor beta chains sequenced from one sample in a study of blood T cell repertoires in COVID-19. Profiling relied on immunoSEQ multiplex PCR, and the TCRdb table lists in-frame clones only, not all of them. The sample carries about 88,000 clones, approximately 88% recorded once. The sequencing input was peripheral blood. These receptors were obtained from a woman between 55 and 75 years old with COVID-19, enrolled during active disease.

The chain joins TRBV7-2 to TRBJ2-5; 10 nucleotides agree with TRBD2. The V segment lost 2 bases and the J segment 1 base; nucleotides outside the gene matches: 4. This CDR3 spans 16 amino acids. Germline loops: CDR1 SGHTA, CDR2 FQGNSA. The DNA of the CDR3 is TGTGCCAGCAGCTTATGGGCTAGCGGGGGCCAAGAGACCCAGTACTTC. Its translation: CASSLWASGGQETQYF. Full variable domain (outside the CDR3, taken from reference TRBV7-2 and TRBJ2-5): GAGVSQSPSNKVTEKGKDVELRCDPISGHTALYWYRQSLGQGLEFLIYFQGNSAPDKSGLPSDRFSAERTGGSVSTLTIQRTQQEDSAVYLCASSLWASGGQETQYFGPGTRLLVL.

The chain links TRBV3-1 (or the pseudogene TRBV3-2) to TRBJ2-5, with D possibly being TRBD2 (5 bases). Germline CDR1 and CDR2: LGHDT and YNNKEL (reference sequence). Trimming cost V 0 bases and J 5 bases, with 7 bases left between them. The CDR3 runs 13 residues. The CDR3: CASSQETIETQYF. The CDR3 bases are TGTGCCAGCAGCCAAGAGACTATTGAGACCCAGTACTTC.

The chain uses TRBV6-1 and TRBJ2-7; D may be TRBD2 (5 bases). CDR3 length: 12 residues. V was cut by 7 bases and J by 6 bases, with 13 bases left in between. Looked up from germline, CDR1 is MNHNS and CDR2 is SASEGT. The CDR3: CASMGERGEQYF. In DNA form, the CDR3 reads TGTGCCAGCATGGGAGAGCGTGGCGAGCAGTACTTC.